This paragraph reports one TCR beta chain. The antigen it recognizes is unknown. Base qualities are not provided; no much larger clone lies one nucleotide away. The CDR3 regions of human TCRbeta chains were analyzed by immunosequencing. The published analysis was carried out like this. TCRs in the repertoires were matched against a reference library of SARS-CoV-2-specific TCRs that had been generated with the MIRA antigen-specificity platform. Breadth meant the fraction of unique TCRs that were SARS-CoV-2-associated, whereas depth meant the fraction of total T cells that were SARS-CoV-2-associated. Using the MIRA data, each spike-specific TCR was assigned both to the spike region to which the TCR was reactive and to a CD4 or CD8 class. Log10-transformed breadth and depth values were compared by one-way ANOVA with Sidak's multiple comparisons tests. Here the immuneACCESS table is served through TCRdb, limited to in-frame sequences with V and J called. Missing clones are a known gap in these copies; in checked studies unresolved V genes cover under half, and the rest lacks a known reason. The V and J calls and clone size were taken over from that table, and D and trimming were inferred from the DNA. This sample gives some 71,000 clones in total; roughly 87% of them show up just once. Over 25% of the sample rests with the top ten.

CDR1 and CDR2 were assigned from the germline V gene as SGHTA and FQGNSA. The cysteine opens and the phenylalanine closes a CDR3 of 18 amino acids. Just CDR3 DNA is preserved here, 54 bases in frame from base 1. V is pruned by 5 bases and J by 4 bases, leaving 16 bases of the junction without a gene match. The time point tag for this specimen amounts to: about 28 days (+/-7) after the second vaccine dose. AZD1222 recipients given second doses at about 4 weeks or at about 12 weeks were pooled, since spike-specific TCR depth and breadth were not found to differ between the two schedules. The vaccinee samples were drawn from two UK trials, COV001 and COV002, one of which was a single-blind randomized controlled phase 2/3 trial testing AZD1222 (ChAdOx1 nCoV-19) in healthy adults. Trial participant PBMC samples were collected at day 0 and day 28 after the second dose for TCRbeta chain sequencing. This sample is drawn from a study of T cell responses to AZD1222 COVID-19 vaccine (dated by TCRdb to the early 2020s). Notes on the research overall: A total of roughly 240 trial participants underwent TCR sequencing, of whom around 200 received two doses of AZD1222 and about 25 received two doses of the MenACWY control vaccine. Trial participants were enrolled by age into subgroups of 18-55, 56-69 and 70-plus years, and around 140, 26 and 57 TCR-sequenced participants, respectively, were included in these subgroups. General study outcomes and caveats: Because no samples from the day 14 peak response were available, repertoires could be characterized only after the peak T cell response. Most participants were white British and females outnumbered males, and the authors suggested that clonal diversity may have been underestimated. The 56-69-year group was small, and its depth increase did not reach significance, likely because of low power. After two AZD1222 doses, both the breadth and the depth of spike-specific TCRs were significantly higher than at day 0 and than in MenACWY recipients. CD4 TCRs associated with the vaccine covered the entire spike protein, and the dominant responses were in regions 160-218 and 743-854. Conclusions about previously exposed vaccinees were limited because only six AZD1222 recipients were SARS-CoV-2 seropositive at baseline. Nearly half of unique spike-specific TCRs reportedly recognized epitopes outside regions mutated in the B.1.351 and B.1.1.7 variants.

The source is an adult who received the AZD1222 COVID-19 vaccine. The chain uses TRBV7-2 and TRBJ2-7; 11 central nucleotides agree with TRBD2. Sequenced here: peripheral blood, sampled 28 days after the second AZD1222 dose. The nucleotides read TGTGCCAGCAGCCCCGACCCCATTAGCGGGAGGGCCCGGTACGAGCAGTACTTC. It translates as CASSPDPISGRARYEQYF.